The 22 T cell receptor beta chains below all came from one sample that was sequenced in a study of blood T cell repertoires in COVID-19. Profiled with immunoSEQ multiplex PCR; TCRdb holds only in-frame clones, not every one. The sample contains fewer than 350,000 clones, nearly 90% of which appear only once. The sequenced material came from peripheral blood. The receptors were gathered from a man between 18 and 29 years old with active or convalescent COVID-19.

The rearrangement joins TRBV5-1 to TRBJ1-4, with 9 bases that match TRBD1. V lost 4 bases to trimming and J lost 6 bases; unmatched junction nucleotides: 4. Germline V lookup: CDR1 SGHRS, CDR2 YFSETQ. The CDR3 spans 14 residues. CDR3 DNA sequence: TGCGCCAGCAGCGAAGGACAGGGGTATGAAAAACTGTTTTTT. Encoded protein: CASSEGQGYEKLFF.

This clone was detected only once. J is TRBJ1-2 and V is TRBV11-3; 7 nucleotides align to TRBD1. The V gene's germline CDR1 is SGHNT and CDR2 YENEEA. V was pared by 3 bases and J by 4 bases, with 2 bases of the junction left unmatched. The CDR3 covers 13 residues. The CDR3 coding sequence is TGTGCCAGCAGCTTCACAGGGGTCTATGGCTACACCTTC. Protein sequence: CASSFTGVYGYTF. Filled out from reference TRBV11-3 and TRBJ1-2, the complete variable domain reads EAGVVQSPRYKIIEKKQPVAFWCNPISGHNTLYWYLQNLGQGPELLIRYENEEAVDDSQLPKDRFSAERLKGVDSTLKIQPAELGDSAVYLCASSFTGVYGYTFGSGTRLTVV.

The CDR3 loop is CASSSSGAENEQFF. CDR3 coding DNA: TGCGCCAGCAGCTCGAGCGGGGCCGAGAATGAGCAGTTCTTC. The rearrangement joins TRBV5-1 to TRBJ2-1; 7 nucleotides line up with TRBD2. The length of the CDR3 is 14 residues. The junction had 7 bases not matched to a gene; V was cut back by 3 bases and J by 7 bases. Looked up from germline, CDR1 is SGHRS and CDR2 is YFSETQ.

The chain links TRBV19 to TRBJ2-1; 15 nucleotides line up with TRBD2. This CDR3 comprises 14 residues. The V gene's germline CDR1 is LNHDA and CDR2 SQIVND (reference sequence). The V segment lost 11 bases and the J segment 7 bases; nucleotides outside the gene matches: 6. In nucleotides, the CDR3 is TGTGCCTCGGGACTAGCGGGGGGTTCTAATGAGCAGTTCTTC. As protein: CASGLAGGSNEQFF.

V is TRBV2 and J is TRBJ2-2; tentative D call: TRBD1 (5 bases). The CDR3 is 12 amino acids. Trimming removed 8 bases from V and 5 bases from J, with 9 bases in between. Germline V gene lookup returns CDR1 SNHLY and CDR2 FYNNEI. The CDR3: CASLRDTGELFF. In nucleotides, the CDR3 is TGTGCCAGCCTCAGGGATACCGGGGAGCTGTTTTTT.

The V and J genes are TRBV12-3 or TRBV12-4 and TRBJ1-1, with unresolved D. Trimming stripped 7 bases from V and 7 bases from J, with 13 bases between. The CDR3 consists of 12 residues. CDR3 nucleotides: TGTGCCAGCACCCAAGGGAGTAGTGAAGCTTTCTTT. It specifies CASTQGSSEAFF.

In this sample, this clone turned up once. The chain joins TRBV9 to TRBJ1-1; tentative D call: TRBD1 (6 bases). V lost 2 bases and J lost 3, with 14 bases in between. There are 15 residues in the CDR3. Germline V gene sequence: CDR1 SGDLS, CDR2 YYNGEE. The CDR3 region has the DNA TGTGCCAGCAGCGTCGGGGTCAGACAGGACACTGAAGCTTTCTTT. This translates into CASSVGVRQDTEAFF.

The rearrangement joins TRBV25-1 to TRBJ2-3; no clear D. Germline CDR1 MGHDK, CDR2 SYGVNS. V was shortened by 0 bases and J by 8 bases, with 12 bases between the two germline ends. The length of the CDR3 is 14 residues. CDR3 protein: CASSEYPASPTQYF. The CDR3 DNA reads TGTGCCAGCAGTGAATATCCAGCTAGTCCTACGCAGTATTTT.

The chain is built from TRBV2 and TRBJ2-5; D not resolved. V was trimmed by 3 bases and J by 0 bases, leaving 5 bases between them. Looked up from germline, CDR1 is SNHLY and CDR2 is FYNNEI. The CDR3 loop spans 13 amino acids. The CDR3 region is CASSESYQETQYF. The CDR3 DNA reads as TGTGCCAGCAGTGAGAGTTACCAAGAGACCCAGTACTTC.

The chain joins TRBV27 to TRBJ1-6; D is undetermined. Deletions cut 3 bases from V and 0 bases from J, with 15 bases between. CDR3 length: 18 amino acids. Germline V gene sequence: CDR1 MNHEY, CDR2 SMNVEV (reference sequence). CDR3 in amino acids: CASSFGGILSSYNSPLHF. As DNA, the CDR3 is TGTGCCAGCAGTTTTGGAGGGATACTAAGCTCCTATAATTCACCCCTCCACTTT.

The rearrangement links TRBV28 to TRBJ2-7; the match to TRBD1 covers 12 bases. The junction had 4 bases not matched to a gene; V was cut back by 11 bases and J by 2 bases. Germline V gene lookup returns CDR1 MDHEN and CDR2 SYDVKM. The CDR3 has 13 residues. CDR3 protein: CASGTGGTYEQYF. The CDR3 DNA follows: TGTGCCTCAGGGACAGGGGGCACCTACGAGCAGTACTTC.

The chain links TRBV3-1 (or the pseudogene TRBV3-2) to TRBJ1-2; unclear D gene. The CDR3 sequence is 14 residues long. V dropped 0 bases and J dropped 2 bases, with 7 bases sitting between them. Germline V gives CDR1 LGHDT, CDR2 YNNKEL (reference sequence). The CDR3 is CASSQDIGNYGYTF. The CDR3 coding sequence is TGTGCCAGCAGCCAAGATATCGGGAACTATGGCTACACCTTC.

For the CDR3, the DNA is TGCAGTGCTAGTCTCTTTAACACTGAAGCTTTCTTT. This encodes CSASLFNTEAFF. The gene calls are TRBV20-1 and TRBJ1-1; D gene ambiguous. The CDR3 has 12 residues. CDR1 DFQATT and CDR2 SNEGSKA come from the germline V gene (reference sequence). V lost 3 bases and J lost 2, with 7 bases in between.

The CDR3 nucleotides read TGCAGCGTTGAAACGTTACAGGGTCAACAGGGGGCTTTCTTT. Translation gives CSVETLQGQQGAFF. The chain joins TRBV29-1 to TRBJ1-1, with 7 bases identical to TRBD1. V shed 2 bases, J shed 11 bases, and the junction held 14 bases outside the gene matches. Germline CDR1 SQVTM, CDR2 ANQGSEA. The CDR3 loop spans 14 amino acids.

The chain links TRBV6-5 to TRBJ2-7; D gene uncertain. Germline lookup yields CDR1 MNHEY and CDR2 SVGAGI. V shed 6 bases and J shed 3 bases, with 12 bases lying between them. This CDR3 is 13 amino acids long. The CDR3 region is CASRPIADYEQYF. In DNA, the CDR3 is TGTGCCAGCAGACCTATAGCTGACTACGAGCAGTACTTC.

The V call is TRBV29-1, the J call TRBJ2-5; TRBD2 aligns across 7 bases. The CDR3 spans 15 residues. Per the germline V gene, CDR1 is SQVTM and CDR2 is ANQGSEA. The V and J ends lost 2 bases and 4 bases, in that order; junction bases with no gene match: 10. The CDR3 loop is CSVEPGGGLGETQYF. In DNA, the CDR3 is TGCAGCGTTGAACCGGGCGGGGGTTTGGGAGAGACCCAGTACTTC.

The chain employs TRBV15 and TRBJ2-5; D possibly corresponds to TRBD1 (6 bases). This CDR3 is built from 18 residues. CDR1 is LNHNV, CDR2 YYDKDF, per germline (reference sequence). Between the trimmed V and J ends, which lost 0 bases and 5 bases, there was a span of 22 bases. CDR3 nucleotides: TGTGCCACCAGCAGAGATAAAGGGGGAGATTCACATATGGAGACCCAGTACTTC. It specifies CATSRDKGGDSHMETQYF.

The chain employs TRBV29-1 and TRBJ2-3; 7 nucleotides align to TRBD2. V was pared by 6 bases and J by 3 bases, with 6 bases of the junction left unmatched. The CDR3 spans 13 residues. Germline V lookup: CDR1 SQVTM, CDR2 ANQGSEA. The CDR3 nucleotides read TGCAGCGTCCAGCGGGGTGTGACAGATACGCAGTATTTT. Its translation is CSVQRGVTDTQYF.

The chain links TRBV2 to TRBJ2-7; 13 positions agree with TRBD2. There are 17 residues in the CDR3. The germline gives CDR1 SNHLY, CDR2 FYNNEI. J lost 2 bases, V lost 4 bases, and 8 bases had no gene match. CDR3: CASSVGGLAGTTYEQYF. CDR3 nucleotides: TGTGCCAGCAGTGTTGGGGGACTAGCGGGGACAACCTACGAGCAGTACTTC.

The chain is built from TRBV5-1 and TRBJ2-1; 9 bases match TRBD1. Germline CDR1 is SGHRS and CDR2 is YFSETQ. The J segment lost 6 bases and the V segment lost 4 bases, leaving 5 bases of the junction unmatched. The CDR3 is made up of 14 amino acids. This chain's CDR3 is CASSDPTGGNEQFF. The CDR3, as DNA: TGCGCCAGCAGCGACCCGACAGGGGGCAATGAGCAGTTCTTC. The full variable domain, in which reference TRBV5-1 and TRBJ2-1 provide the parts outside the CDR3, is KAGVTQTPRYLIKTRGQQVTLSCSPISGHRSVSWYQQTPGQGLQFLFEYFSETQRNKGNFPGRFSGRQFSNSRSEMNVSTLELGDSALYLCASSDPTGGNEQFFGPGTRLTVL.

This sequence joins TRBV28 and TRBJ1-1; the D is unclear. Trimming took 0 bases from V and 1 from J, leaving 6 bases between them. The germline CDR1 and CDR2 sequences are MDHEN and SYDVKM. The CDR3 is 14 amino acids. CDR3 sequence reads: CASSLWAENTEAFF. The CDR3 region has the DNA TGTGCCAGCAGTTTATGGGCAGAGAACACTGAAGCTTTCTTT.

This clone occurred a few times. The CDR3 protein is CASSYEGQAVYGYTF. The CDR3, as DNA: TGTGCCAGCAGTTACGAGGGACAGGCTGTTTATGGCTACACCTTC. The chain links TRBV6-5 to TRBJ1-2, with TRBD1 matching over 8 bases. The CDR3 runs to 15 residues. J was trimmed by 5 bases and V by 2 bases; bases with no gene match: 7. Germline CDR1 and CDR2: MNHEY and SVGAGI.